Following are 18 T cell receptor beta chains from one sample sequenced in a study of shared clonotypes between healthy human individuals. Naive CD8 cells, CD45RO-negative and positively selected for CCR7, excluded terminally differentiated effector memory CD45RA+ cells. Generated by immunoSEQ multiplex PCR, the TCRdb table keeps only in-frame clones and is missing some. The sample has 630,000 or so clones; roughly 98% are singletons. Sequencing input: naive CD8+ T cells sorted from blood. All receptors come from a man between 25 and 39 years old in good health.

This chain links TRBV9 with TRBJ1-2; 10 nucleotides agree with TRBD1. The CDR3 spans 15 residues. Germline V CDR1 and CDR2: SGDLS, YYNGEE. V was clipped by 3 bases and J by 5 bases; unmatched bases: 7. CDR3 DNA sequence: TGTGCCAGCAGCGACGGGACAGGGGCTGATTATGGCTACACCTTC. Amino acid sequence: CASSDGTGADYGYTF.

This clone has only one observation. The genes are TRBV7-3 and TRBJ2-3; possibly TRBD1 or TRBD2 for D (5 bases each). V was trimmed by 3 bases and J by 6 bases, leaving 7 bases between them. This CDR3 comprises 12 residues. Germline values: CDR1 SGHTA, CDR2 FQGTGA. CDR3 amino acids: CASSFGTDTQYF. The CDR3 DNA reads TGTGCCAGCAGCTTCGGGACCGATACGCAGTATTTT.

This chain connects TRBV7-2 to TRBJ2-7; D not certain. The CDR3 has 13 residues. V lost 5 bases and J 6 bases, leaving 14 bases between the germline ends. Germline CDR1 and CDR2: SGHTA and FQGNSA. CDR3 in DNA: TGTGCCAGCAGCCCACCCCTCGGGTTCGAGCAGTACTTC. This codes for CASSPPLGFEQYF.

The chain is built from TRBV29-1 and TRBJ2-2; 7 nucleotides match TRBD1. V dropped 4 bases and J dropped 6; count of bases not matched to a gene: 8. The CDR3 length is 14 residues. In germline, CDR1 is SQVTM, CDR2 ANQGSEA. The CDR3 here is CSVVDRDGSGELFF. The CDR3 nucleotides read TGCAGCGTTGTTGACAGGGATGGGTCCGGGGAGCTGTTTTTT.

V and J are TRBV9 and TRBJ1-5, with D uncertain. In germline, CDR1 is SGDLS, CDR2 YYNGEE. Trimming took 0 bases from V and 2 from J, leaving 9 bases between them. This CDR3 is 15 amino acids long. The DNA of the CDR3 is TGTGCCAGCAGCGTAGGTCCACTTGGCAATCAGCCCCAGCATTTT. Its translation: CASSVGPLGNQPQHF.

On this clone itself: This sample includes further DNA sequences coding for the same CDR3. This chain uses TRBV27 with TRBJ2-7; TRBD2 is a possible D gene (5 bases). CDR3 size: 13 residues. The germline CDR1 and CDR2 sequences are MNHEY and SMNVEV (reference sequence). Trimming removed 2 bases at V and 3 bases at J, with 8 bases between. CDR3 coding DNA: TGTGCCAGCAGTTTAACGGGGAGCTACGAGCAGTACTTC. Protein sequence: CASSLTGSYEQYF.

The V and J genes are TRBV6-1 and TRBJ2-7; 8 nucleotides match TRBD2. The CDR3 runs to 16 residues. V was pared by 0 bases and J by 3 bases, with 7 bases of the junction left unmatched. Germline lookup yields CDR1 MNHNS and CDR2 SASEGT. For the CDR3, the DNA is TGTGCCAGCAGTGAAGCGGTCAGGACTAGCAGCTACGAGCAGTACTTC. Translated, it gives CASSEAVRTSSYEQYF.

V gene TRBV5-6 combines with J gene TRBJ2-7, with D hard to call. CDR1 is SGHDT and CDR2 is YYEEEE in the germline V gene. Trimming stripped 4 bases from V and 6 bases from J, with 5 bases between. The CDR3 extends over 10 amino acids. CDR3 coding DNA: TGTGCCAGCAGCGGACCCGAGCAGTACTTC. It codes for CASSGPEQYF.

The CDR3 is CASSKLAGAREQYF. CDR3 DNA sequence: TGTGCCAGCAGTAAACTAGCGGGAGCCCGCGAGCAGTACTTC. The chain couples TRBV11-2 to TRBJ2-7; TRBD2 matches 11 bases. The germline gives CDR1 SGHAT, CDR2 FQNNGV. J lost 6 bases, V lost 6 bases, and 7 bases had no gene match. The length of the CDR3 is 14 residues.

This chain links TRBV27 with TRBJ2-5; the match to TRBD1 covers 9 bases. CDR3 size: 16 residues. V lost 5 bases to trimming and J lost 5 bases; unmatched junction nucleotides: 12. The germline CDR1 and CDR2 sequences are MNHEY and SMNVEV (reference sequence). The chain's CDR3 is CASSLLSDRGDETQYF. CDR3 sequence (DNA): TGTGCCAGCAGTCTGTTATCAGACAGGGGGGATGAGACCCAGTACTTC.

Notes on this clone: Other nucleotide sequences in the sample specify the same CDR3. The chain couples TRBV4-1 to TRBJ2-1; D is unresolved. This CDR3 region has 15 residues. Trimming removed 0 bases from V and 1 base from J, with 7 bases in between. Germline values: CDR1 MGHRA, CDR2 YSYEKL. The CDR3 sequence: CASSQDWGSYNEQFF. The CDR3 DNA reads as TGCGCCAGCAGCCAAGATTGGGGTTCCTACAATGAGCAGTTCTTC.

This rearrangement joins TRBV9 to TRBJ2-5, with TRBD2 as a possible D gene (6 bases). CDR3 length: 14 residues. Germline-derived CDR1 and CDR2 are SGDLS and YYNGEE. V was cut by 3 bases and J by 2 bases, with 11 bases left in between. CDR3 region: CASSGYREQETQYF. Here the CDR3 DNA reads TGTGCCAGCAGCGGGTACCGGGAGCAAGAGACCCAGTACTTC.

This clone was detected only once. The chain has TRBV10-3 and TRBJ1-1; D gene ambiguous. Deletions cut 4 bases from V and 0 bases from J, with 9 bases between. Germline values: CDR1 ENHRY, CDR2 SYGVKD. CDR3 length: 14 residues. The CDR3 DNA is TGTGCCATCAGTGGGGTCAGTATGAACACTGAAGCTTTCTTT. Amino acids: CAISGVSMNTEAFF.

The CDR3 bases are TGTGCCATCAGGGGGGGACTAGCGGGATTAGGCTACGAGCAGTACTTC. Its protein product is CAIRGGLAGLGYEQYF. This chain uses TRBV10-3 with TRBJ2-7; TRBD2 matches 13 bases. J was trimmed by 3 bases and V by 6 bases; bases with no gene match: 8. CDR3 length: 16 residues. From germline, CDR1 is ENHRY and CDR2 SYGVKD.

The rearrangement uses TRBV28 and TRBJ2-3; maybe TRBD2 (6 bases). The length of the CDR3 is 14 residues. Germline assignment: CDR1 MDHEN and CDR2 SYDVKM. Trimming removed 6 bases at V and 7 bases at J, with 17 bases between. The CDR3 bases are TGTGCCAGCAGCCCCAGACTAGAAAAGAATACGCAGTATTTT. Translated: CASSPRLEKNTQYF.

The CDR3 DNA is TGTGCCACCAGCGGGGCGACCGACAGAAACTATGGCTACACCTTC. Encoded protein: CATSGATDRNYGYTF. The chain employs TRBV15 and TRBJ1-2, with TRBD1 as a possible D gene (5 bases). Trimming removed 5 bases from V and 2 bases from J, with 15 bases in between. The germline gives CDR1 LNHNV, CDR2 YYDKDF (reference sequence). CDR3 size: 15 residues.

V is TRBV28 and J is TRBJ2-1, with 11 bases lining up with TRBD2. Germline V gene sequence: CDR1 MDHEN, CDR2 SYDVKM. V was clipped by 3 bases and J by 3 bases; unmatched bases: 7. The CDR3 has 17 amino acids. The CDR3 loop reads CASSFTSGRFLYNEQFF. As DNA, the CDR3 is TGTGCCAGCAGTTTTACTAGCGGGAGATTTCTCTACAATGAGCAGTTCTTC.

The chain couples TRBV4-1 to TRBJ2-7; perhaps TRBD1 as D (5 bases). The CDR3 totals 16 residues. Trimming pared 3 bases from V and 3 bases from J, leaving 18 bases between. Germline V gene sequence: CDR1 MGHRA, CDR2 YSYEKL. The CDR3 coding sequence is TGCGCCAGCAGCCAGGAAGACTCGCTGGGGCTCTACGAGCAGTACTTC. This codes for CASSQEDSLGLYEQYF.